The clone carrying this T cell receptor beta chain was seen at least ten times. What it binds is unknown. It was with unique molecular identifiers that the TCRbeta library was prepared. Each CDR3 protein is one row after TCRdb ran MiXCR on the PCR reads. The table shows 750,000 to 950,000 distinct CDR3 sequences, with roughly 16% occurring only once. V dropped 6 bases and J dropped 6 bases, with 9 bases sitting between them. This CDR3 spans 11 amino acids. Germline CDR1 DFQATT, CDR2 SNEGSKA (reference sequence). This record comes from a study of T-cell reconstitution after alpha-beta-depleted transplantation in children. Broader study findings: About two months after transplant, alpha-beta T cells reportedly came from several hundred expanded graft clones. Newly produced T cells mostly accounted for T-cell counts and diversity one year post-transplant. For some patients, TCRbeta diversity was high at day 60 because of recipient T cells and thymic progenitors that survived.

The receptor's source is a male patient aged 5 to 17 who had a stem cell transplant for acute lymphoblastic leukemia, so the T cells may come from the graft donor. This chain uses TRBV20-1 with TRBJ2-1; TRBD1 is a possible D gene (5 bases). The sequenced sample was PBMCs, mostly from graft donor cells, obtained 360 days after TCRalphabeta/CD19-depleted stem cell transplant. The CDR3 DNA is TGCAGTGCCAAGACAGTCAATGAGCAGTTCTTC. Residues: CSAKTVNEQFF.